This is a list of T cell receptor beta chains from one sample in a study of T cell responses to AZD1222 COVID-19 vaccine. Assay: immunoSEQ multiplex PCR; the TCRdb copy retains only in-frame clones and omits some. The repertoire consists of 75,000 to 90,000 clones, with approximately 85% occurring once and the leading ten covering around 3.5%. The input for sequencing was peripheral blood, taken 28 days after the second AZD1222 dose. The receptors were sampled from an adult who received the AZD1222 COVID-19 vaccine. CDR3s include the opening cysteine and the closing phenylalanine or tryptophan.

TRBJ1-5	TRBV6-1	CASRELPGQVRQPQHF
TRBJ1-4	TRBV7-2	CASSPRVPLGKLFF
TRBJ2-2	TRBV19	CASSGGFGELFF
TRBJ2-3	TRBV20-1	CSASGSSMADTQYF
TRBJ2-5	TRBV29-1	CSARPAPREEYF
TRBJ1-2	TRBV9	CASSVVGGNGYTF
TRBJ1-1	TRBV7-2	CASSSQGSTEAFF
TRBJ1-1	TRBV5-1	CASSLEGFSDTEAFF
TRBJ1-6	TRBV7-2	CASSATGSSYNSPLHF
TRBJ2-7	TRBV18	CASSPGAGEYEQYF
TRBJ2-7	TRBV10-1	CASRTRDIGLAQSYEQYF
TRBJ2-2	TRBV5-1	CASSLFTGGKVDNTGELFF
TRBJ2-3	TRBV4-1	CASSRYGSEQYF
TRBJ2-7	TRBV7-9	CASNMGLAGDEQYF
TRBJ2-3	TRBV11-1	CASSSRTGLTDTQYF
TRBJ2-7	TRBV7-9	CASSLLGADLGSEQYF
TRBJ2-7	TRBV5-6	CASSPGAGTYEQYF
TRBJ1-5	TRBV20-1	CSASPGGSGQPQHF
TRBJ2-7	TRBV6-2/TRBV6-3	CASSYRRTSAEQYF
TRBJ2-7	TRBV2	CASSDAGYEQYF
TRBJ1-1	TRBV6-2/TRBV6-3	CASSLREDEAFF
TRBJ2-3	TRBV4-1	CASSQQTLTSTDTQYF
TRBJ1-2	TRBV4-3	CASSQGHQVDYGYTF
TRBJ2-6	TRBV19	CASSGTGGALEANVLTF
TRBJ2-4	TRBV28	CASSSTGWRAKNIQYF
TRBJ2-5	TRBV9	CASSVAGGEETQYF
TRBJ1-6	TRBV7-3	CASSLAGWGSPLHF
TRBJ2-1	TRBV27	CASTIGGTYNEQFF
TRBJ2-1	TRBV18	CASSPSTSGAGNEQFF
TRBJ1-1	TRBV28	CASSSRDRGMNTEAFF
TRBJ1-2	TRBV7-9	CASSLDGQVYGYTF
TRBJ2-1	TRBV5-4	CASSPTGQPNNEQFF
TRBJ2-1	TRBV5-8	CASSSDSYNEQFF
TRBJ1-5	TRBV23-1	CASRGRSNQPQHF
TRBJ2-7	TRBV27	CASSLTGLIYEQYF
TRBJ2-7	TRBV6-5	CASSQMDEQYF
TRBJ2-3	TRBV11-2	CASSLERGTDTQYF
TRBJ2-7	TRBV28	CASSIGLGSYEQYF
TRBJ2-5	TRBV4-1	CASSQDDRTKETQYF
TRBJ2-1	TRBV6-5	CASNSGGAGNEQFF
TRBJ1-3	TRBV4-1	CASSQAGTFGNTIYF
TRBJ1-5	TRBV12-2	CASRLPGQSRASDQPQHF
TRBJ2-3	TRBV11-3	CASSLGSDTQYF
TRBJ1-6	TRBV10-3	CAISAQETNSPLHF
TRBJ1-1	TRBV7-9	CASSLWDRGNPEAFF
TRBJ2-7	TRBV7-2	CASSPRTSGYEQYF
TRBJ2-7	TRBV6-5	CASEYGWVYEQYF
TRBJ2-1	TRBV5-4	CASSTGGSPVSYNEQFF
TRBJ1-1	TRBV11-2	CASSLELNTEAFF
TRBJ1-1	TRBV15	CATSPGTLTEAFF
TRBJ2-7	TRBV7-8	CASSLGWRSYEQYF
TRBJ1-2	TRBV18	CASSPPREPGQDYGYTF
TRBJ2-3	TRBV7-2	CASSLSPSSDTQYF
TRBJ1-1	TRBV5-1	CASSLGTQGTEAFF